This T cell receptor (beta chain) stems from a study of blood T cells in healthy people across ages. Study-wide results and caveats: Long-lived donors carried more naive CD4+ cells and greater diversity than aged donors.

With a J-beta primer mix and a sample-barcoded 5' primer, a second PCR ran 7 to 11 cycles. TCRdb fed the 5' RACE reads into MiXCR, producing one record per CDR3 protein. The profile covers 600,000 to 900,000 distinct CDR3 sequences, with 20% to 30% appearing a single time and under 3% taken by the ten largest. This CDR3 is 19 amino acids long. Trimming shortened V by 1 base and J by 1 base, and 17 bases separated the two germline ends. CDR1 is SGHAT and CDR2 is FQNNGV in the germline V gene. As for this clonotype: Its antigen remains unknown.

These same records also appear under a second study, on T cells of mothers and their children. That work contributes: Over 8.5 million reads per mother and about 3 million per child were obtained.

The clonotype originates from a boy aged 10-17 years in good health. Sequencing used blood. The J gene is TRBJ2-6, the V gene TRBV11-2; D assignment may be TRBD1 or TRBD2 (5 bases each). The CDR3 DNA reads TGTGCCAGCAGCTTAGGCAGGGCCCGAGGGCCTTCTGGGGCCAACGTCCTGACTTTC. Encoded protein: CASSLGRARGPSGANVLTF.